This T cell receptor (beta chain) was recovered during a study of Graves' ophthalmopathy and Graves' hyperthyroidism. This clonotype was detected once. The CDR3 sequence is 15 residues long. Trimming shortened V by 2 bases and J by 3 bases, and 13 bases separated the two germline ends. The germline gives CDR1 SGHTA, CDR2 FQGNSA. The sequenced template was RNA, covering the TCR beta CDR3 region. Second-round multiplex PCR came after a first-round RT-PCR that employed HTBI primers. MiXCR, applied by TCRdb to the multiplex PCR reads, yields one record per CDR3 protein. The sample contains hundreds of thousands of distinct CDR3 sequences, roughly 39% of which appear only once.

The sample consisted of peripheral blood. The TCR sequence derives from an adult man with Graves' ophthalmopathy. The genes are TRBV7-2 and TRBJ1-2; D gene uncertain. The CDR3 protein is CASSLRPTGDYGYTF. The CDR3 DNA reads as TGTGCCAGCAGCTTAAGACCGACCGGGGACTATGGCTACACCTTC.